This T cell receptor beta chain was captured by sequencing in a study of T cells in Graves' hyperthyroidism and ophthalmopathy. Trimming took off 5 bases at V and 4 bases at J, with 15 bases between the two ends. This CDR3 spans 15 amino acids. Amplification of TCR beta CDR3 regions used RNA as the template. A set of HTBI primers served as the primers for a first-round RT-PCR of the TCR CDR3. TCRdb reprocessed the multiplex PCR reads with MiXCR, giving one entry per CDR3 protein. This sample carries 450,000 to 550,000 distinct CDR3 sequences, approximately 25% of them seen once, and the ten largest clones take approximately 11%. In this sample, this clonotype turned up many times.

What was sequenced was blood. The source is a woman aged 25 to 45 with Graves' ophthalmopathy. The chain carries TRBV12-3 or TRBV12-4 and TRBJ1-3; D is ambiguous. In DNA form, the CDR3 reads TGTGCCAGCAGTCCCCGTTCTCCATTGGGAAACACCATATATTTT. As protein: CASSPRSPLGNTIYF.